The 26 T cell receptor beta chains in this list originate from one sample, sequenced in a study of cytomegalovirus exposure and HLA in healthy donors. The PCR employed 60 Vbeta primers together with 13 Jbeta primers. Data came from immunoSEQ multiplex PCR; TCRdb stores just in-frame clones and leaves some out. The sample includes about 150,000 clones, approximately 80% of them seen just once. What was sequenced was PBMCs. All receptors come from a middle-aged woman in good health and CMV-seropositive.

This chain joins TRBV7-8 and TRBJ2-3, with 9 bases aligning to TRBD2. The junction had 21 bases not matched to a gene; V was cut back by 6 bases and J by 5 bases. Germline CDR1 reads SGHVS; CDR2 reads FQNEAQ. This CDR3 contains 19 residues. The CDR3 nucleotides are TGTGCCAGCAGATCACTCGGTAGCGGGAGACCAACTGGGGGAGATACGCAGTATTTT. Translated, it gives CASRSLGSGRPTGGDTQYF.

This rearrangement joins TRBV6-5 to TRBJ1-4; TRBD1 aligns across 9 bases. CDR1 is MNHEY, CDR2 SVGAGI, per germline. With V trimmed by 4 bases and J by 5 bases, 2 bases remained unmatched. The CDR3 runs 14 residues. This CDR3 reads CASSSGQGNEKLFF. As DNA, the CDR3 is TGTGCCAGCAGTTCTGGACAGGGGAATGAAAAACTGTTTTTT.

This rearrangement joins TRBV9 to TRBJ2-3, with 7 bases matching TRBD1. Germline lookup yields CDR1 SGDLS and CDR2 YYNGEE. The CDR3 has 17 residues. V was pared by 4 bases and J by 0 bases, with 11 bases of the junction left unmatched. CDR3 protein: CASSQRQGHSSTDTQYF. CDR3 nucleotides: TGTGCCAGCAGCCAAAGACAGGGCCACTCTAGCACAGATACGCAGTATTTT. The full variable domain, rest sourced from reference TRBV9 and TRBJ2-3, is DSGVTQTPKHLITATGQRVTLRCSPRSGDLSVYWYQQSLDQGLQFLIQYYNGEERAKGNILERFSAQQFPDLHSELNLSSLELGDSALYFCASSQRQGHSSTDTQYFGPGTRLTVL.

The chain links TRBV18 to TRBJ1-1; 7 nucleotides agree with TRBD1. The V gene end was trimmed by 6 bases and the J gene end by 5 bases; junction bases not matched to a gene: 6. The CDR3 loop spans 13 amino acids. Germline V gene sequence: CDR1 KGHSH, CDR2 LQKENI. The CDR3: CASSRTGVTEAFF. The CDR3 DNA reads as TGTGCCAGCTCGCGAACAGGGGTGACTGAAGCTTTCTTT.

The chain couples TRBV7-9 to TRBJ2-6, with D unclear. Germline V gene data show CDR1 as SEHNR and CDR2 as FQNEAQ (reference sequence). CDR3 length: 13 amino acids. V lost 10 bases to trimming and J lost 0 bases, with 7 bases between them. The CDR3 DNA sequence: TGTGCCAATCTAAACTCTGGGGCCAACGTCCTGACTTTC. This sequence encodes CANLNSGANVLTF.

This CDR3 is CASTPSLAGYNEQFF. DNA for the CDR3: TGTGCCAGCACTCCGTCGCTAGCGGGATACAATGAGCAGTTCTTC. The chain combines TRBV28 with TRBJ2-1; 9 nucleotides match TRBD2. V was pared by 7 bases and J by 4 bases, with 8 bases of the junction left unmatched. The CDR3 is 15 residues long. CDR1 is MDHEN, CDR2 SYDVKM, per germline.

V usage is TRBV18 and J usage is TRBJ2-3; 11 positions match TRBD1. The CDR3 runs to 16 residues. The junction had 4 bases not matched to a gene; V was cut back by 1 base and J by 4 bases. CDR1 is KGHSH and CDR2 is LQKENI in the germline V gene. The CDR3 protein is CASSPQGQGASDTQYF. Written as DNA, the CDR3 is TGTGCCAGCTCACCACAAGGACAGGGGGCCTCAGATACGCAGTATTTT.

The chain couples TRBV6-1 to TRBJ2-5; the match to TRBD2 covers 7 bases. Germline V lookup: CDR1 MNHNS, CDR2 SASEGT. V shed 7 bases and J 4 bases; nucleotides not matched to a gene: 12. This CDR3 contains 15 residues. The CDR3 is CASTIGLGGGETQYF. DNA for the CDR3: TGTGCCAGCACTATAGGACTAGGCGGTGGAGAGACCCAGTACTTC.

About this clone: Different DNA sequences within this sample yield the same CDR3. This rearrangement joins TRBV4-1 to TRBJ1-2; D unclear. CDR3 length: 16 amino acids. V was cut by 3 bases and J by 2 bases, with 16 bases left in between. Germline V gives CDR1 MGHRA, CDR2 YSYEKL. CDR3 loop: CASSQDPGRVNYGYTF. In nucleotides, the CDR3 is TGCGCCAGCAGCCAGGATCCCGGGAGAGTCAACTATGGCTACACCTTC.

The table lists this clone with a count of one. The chain recombines TRBV9 with TRBJ2-1; the match to TRBD2 covers 8 bases. CDR1 is SGDLS, CDR2 YYNGEE, per germline. CDR3 length: 17 residues. Unmatched junction bases numbered 9, after V lost 0 bases and J lost 4 bases. The CDR3 bases are TGTGCCAGCAGCGTAGTGCCTAGCGGGTCCCTATACAATGAGCAGTTCTTC. It yields the protein CASSVVPSGSLYNEQFF.

This chain uses TRBV29-1 with TRBJ2-7; 7 nucleotides line up with TRBD2. This CDR3 has 14 residues. Per germline, CDR1 SQVTM and CDR2 ANQGSEA. The junction had 8 bases not matched to a gene; V was cut back by 3 bases and J by 3 bases. In DNA form, the CDR3 reads TGCAGCGTTGATCGGGGCGGGAGTAACTACGAGCAGTACTTC. It encodes CSVDRGGSNYEQYF.

This chain joins TRBV10-1 and TRBJ2-2; D is undetermined. The CDR3 is 12 residues long. The V gene lost 8 bases and the J gene lost 5 bases, with 9 bases spanning the gap. Germline CDR1 WNHNN, CDR2 SYGVQD (reference sequence). CDR3 sequence: CASRAKTGELFF. CDR3 sequence (DNA): TGCGCCAGCCGAGCTAAAACCGGGGAGCTGTTTTTT.

This chain joins TRBV19 and TRBJ1-5; a weak D match, TRBD1 (5 bases). CDR1 and CDR2 (germline): LNHDA, SQIVND (reference sequence). V was trimmed by 5 bases and J by 4 bases, leaving 6 bases between them. The CDR3 is 12 amino acids. This CDR3 is CASSPGNQPQHF. CDR3 nucleotide sequence: TGTGCCAGTAGTCCAGGGAATCAGCCCCAGCATTTT.

The chain uses TRBV2 and TRBJ1-1; 7 bases are shared with TRBD1. The CDR3 covers 15 residues. Germline CDR1 reads SNHLY; CDR2 reads FYNNEI. The J segment lost 3 bases and the V segment lost 4 bases, leaving 8 bases of the junction unmatched. CDR3 DNA: TGTGCCAGCAGTGCAGGGGGTGTTAAGTACACTGAAGCTTTCTTT. Protein sequence: CASSAGGVKYTEAFF.

Only one count was recorded for this clone. The chain has TRBV29-1 and TRBJ1-1; possible D gene TRBD1, 6 bases. Germline CDR1 and CDR2: SQVTM and ANQGSEA. This CDR3 is built from 12 residues. The V end was cut by 3 bases, the J end by 11 bases, with 16 bases between. The CDR3: CSVDRTEGVAFF. CDR3 bases: TGCAGCGTTGATAGGACAGAAGGTGTGGCTTTCTTT. The whole variable domain, remainder taken from reference TRBV29-1 and TRBJ1-1, is SAVISQKPSRDICQRGTSLTIQCQVDSQVTMMFWYRQQPGQSLTLIATANQGSEATYESGFVIDKFPISRPNLTFSTLTVSNMSPEDSSIYLCSVDRTEGVAFFGQGTRLTVV.

The chain recombines TRBV28 with TRBJ1-5; no reliable D call. Germline CDR1 MDHEN, CDR2 SYDVKM. The CDR3 runs 13 residues. Between the trimmed V and J ends, which lost 2 bases and 9 bases, there was a span of 11 bases. For the CDR3, the DNA is TGTGCCAGCAGTTTAGTCATTGCGCCGCCCCAGCATTTT. It translates to CASSLVIAPPQHF.

The rearrangement links TRBV7-8 to TRBJ2-7; TRBD1 matches at 7 bases. The CDR3 runs to 15 residues. In germline, CDR1 is SGHVS, CDR2 FQNEAQ. The trim removed 3 bases at V and 4 bases at J, leaving 9 bases unmatched. CDR3 sequence reads: CASSFSYGTEYEQYF. The CDR3 DNA sequence: TGTGCCAGCAGCTTTAGTTACGGGACAGAGTACGAGCAGTACTTC.

The table lists this clone with a few counts. J is TRBJ2-5 and V is TRBV6-5, with 9 bases that match TRBD2. Unmatched junction bases numbered 7, after V lost 6 bases and J lost 5 bases. This CDR3 region has 14 residues. Germline V CDR1 and CDR2: MNHEY, SVGAGI. The CDR3, as DNA: TGTGCCAGCAGCCCTAGCGGGAAGGGGGAGACCCAGTACTTC. It specifies CASSPSGKGETQYF.

The CDR3 nucleotides read TGTGCCAGCAGGGGGACAGGCTACAATGAGCAGTTCTTC. Residues: CASRGTGYNEQFF. V gene TRBV28 combines with J gene TRBJ2-1, with 8 bases matching TRBD1. With 6 bases clipped from V and 3 bases from J, the junction kept 1 base outside the gene matches. Germline loops: CDR1 MDHEN, CDR2 SYDVKM. The CDR3 has 13 amino acids.

This chain connects TRBV4-1 to TRBJ2-2; perhaps TRBD2 as D (5 bases). Per germline, CDR1 MGHRA and CDR2 YSYEKL. The V end was cut by 0 bases, the J end by 6 bases, with 11 bases between. The CDR3 spans 15 residues. The CDR3 DNA reads as TGCGCCAGCAGCCAAGAGTCCCTAGCATCCGGGGAGCTGTTTTTT. Translated: CASSQESLASGELFF.

This clone was seen just once. The chain links TRBV5-4 to TRBJ1-1; D gene unclear. V was shortened by 3 bases and J by 4 bases, with 13 bases between the two germline ends. Germline CDR1 reads SGHNT; CDR2 reads YYREEE (reference sequence). The CDR3 is 14 amino acids. CDR3 DNA: TGTGCCAGCAGCTCCAGCGTTGCGGCCACTGAAGCTTTCTTT. Translated: CASSSSVAATEAFF.

The V call is TRBV6-1, the J call TRBJ2-1; D remains unclear. Germline V gene data show CDR1 as MNHNS and CDR2 as SASEGT. The CDR3 is 15 residues long. The V end was cut by 1 base, the J end by 4 bases, with 11 bases between. The CDR3 loop is CASSEELSVYNEQFF. The CDR3, as DNA: TGTGCCAGCAGTGAAGAGCTGTCGGTGTACAATGAGCAGTTCTTC.

CDR3 bases: TGTGCCATCAGACCTAGCGGGAGTTTGTACGAGCAGTACTTC. It yields the protein CAIRPSGSLYEQYF. The V and J genes are TRBV10-3 and TRBJ2-7, with 10 bases that match TRBD2. Germline V gene data show CDR1 as ENHRY and CDR2 as SYGVKD. CDR3 length equals 14 residues. Trimming at V came to 6 bases and at J to 4 bases, leaving 6 bases not matched to a gene.

V is TRBV30 and J is TRBJ2-3; TRBD2 aligns across 8 bases. This CDR3 contains 15 residues. V dropped 5 bases and J dropped 2; count of bases not matched to a gene: 9. CDR1 and CDR2 from the germline V gene are GTSNPN and SVGIG (reference sequence). CDR3 in amino acids: CAWGTSGGVTDTQYF. The DNA of the CDR3 is TGTGCCTGGGGTACGTCGGGAGGGGTCACAGATACGCAGTATTTT.

The CDR3 protein is CASRIGGSGANVLTF. CDR3 coding DNA: TGTGCCAGCAGGATAGGGGGTTCTGGGGCCAACGTCCTGACTTTC. This chain connects TRBV27 to TRBJ2-6, with D maybe TRBD1 (6 bases). Germline V gene data show CDR1 as MNHEY and CDR2 as SMNVEV (reference sequence). The CDR3 spans 15 residues. The germline V and J ends were trimmed by 6 bases and 1 base, with 10 bases remaining between them.

The chain recombines TRBV9 with TRBJ2-1; tentative D call: TRBD1 (5 bases). V was cut by 0 bases and J by 6 bases, with 13 bases left in between. This CDR3 region has 15 residues. Germline V gives CDR1 SGDLS, CDR2 YYNGEE. The CDR3 DNA is TGTGCCAGCAGCGTAGGTGGGTTAGGGGCCAATGAGCAGTTCTTC. Encoded protein: CASSVGGLGANEQFF.